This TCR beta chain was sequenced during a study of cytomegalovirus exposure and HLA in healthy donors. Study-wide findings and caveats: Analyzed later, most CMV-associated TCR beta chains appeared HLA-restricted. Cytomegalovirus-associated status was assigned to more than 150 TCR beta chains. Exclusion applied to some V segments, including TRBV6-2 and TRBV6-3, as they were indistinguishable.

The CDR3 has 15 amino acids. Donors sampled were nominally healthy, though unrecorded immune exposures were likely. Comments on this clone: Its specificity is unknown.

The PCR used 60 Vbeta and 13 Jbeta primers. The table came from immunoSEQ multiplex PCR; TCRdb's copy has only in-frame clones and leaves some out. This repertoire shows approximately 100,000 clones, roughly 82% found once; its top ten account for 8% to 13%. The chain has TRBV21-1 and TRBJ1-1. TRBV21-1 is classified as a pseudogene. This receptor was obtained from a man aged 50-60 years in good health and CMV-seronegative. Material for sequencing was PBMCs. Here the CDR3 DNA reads TGTGCCAGCAAGATCGGGAAGCAACCGAACACTGAAGCTTTCTTT. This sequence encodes CASKIGKQPNTEAFF.